This entry lists 16 T cell receptor beta chains sequenced from one sample in a study of PD-1 blockade in classical Hodgkin lymphoma. Clones were read by immunoSEQ multiplex PCR, and TCRdb kept only the in-frame ones, dropping some. This sample has roughly 28,000 clones, with roughly 87% found just once. The time point denotes: cycle 4 day 1 (C4D1), after 6 weeks of nivolumab. Patients all relapsed after autologous stem cell transplantation, and there was variation in brentuximab vedotin exposure. The material was peripheral blood mononuclear cells (PBMCs), obtained before the fourth cycle of nivolumab. These receptors all come from a human donor with classical Hodgkin lymphoma.

The rearrangement links TRBV6-1 to TRBJ2-1; D not certain. The germline V gene encodes CDR1 MNHNS and CDR2 SASEGT. Trimming removed 5 bases at V and 7 bases at J, with 6 bases between. The CDR3 has 11 residues. The CDR3 nucleotides read TGTGCCAGCAGTTACCTTAATGAGCAGTTCTTC. It codes for CASSYLNEQFF.

The genes are TRBV15 and TRBJ2-5, with a tentative D call TRBD1 (5 bases). The germline CDR1 and CDR2 sequences are LNHNV and YYDKDF (reference sequence). The CDR3 has 14 amino acids. V lost 1 base and J lost 5, with 11 bases in between. CDR3 coding DNA: TGTGCCACCAGCAGAGCACAGGTGAGGGAGACCCAGTACTTC. This gives the protein CATSRAQVRETQYF.

The chain has TRBV18 and TRBJ2-3; D perhaps matches TRBD1 (5 bases). This CDR3 has 15 amino acids. V lost 7 bases, J lost 1 base, and 15 bases lay in between. Germline CDR1 is KGHSH and CDR2 is LQKENI. In DNA, the CDR3 is TGTGCCAGCTTGGCAGGGTCATGGGGCACAGATACGCAGTATTTT. Its translation: CASLAGSWGTDTQYF.

This clone came up a few times. The J gene is TRBJ1-5, the V gene TRBV2; the D gene is possibly TRBD1 (5 bases). CDR1 SNHLY and CDR2 FYNNEI come from the germline V gene. This CDR3 comprises 13 residues. Trimming left V 9 bases short and J 2 bases short, with 11 bases between. The CDR3, as DNA: TGTGCCAGAGGGGAATCAGGCAATCAGCCCCAGCATTTT. Its translation is CARGESGNQPQHF.

V usage is TRBV11-2 and J usage is TRBJ2-7; D remains unclear. CDR3 length equals 15 residues. V lost 1 base and J 7 bases, leaving 17 bases between the germline ends. Germline CDR1 and CDR2: SGHAT and FQNNGV. CDR3 in amino acids: CASSLVAATPGEQYF. The CDR3 nucleotides are TGTGCCAGCAGCTTAGTTGCGGCGACACCTGGGGAGCAGTACTTC.

The chain recombines TRBV7-8 with TRBJ1-1, with D possibly being TRBD1 (5 bases). The CDR3 has 13 residues. Trimming removed 4 bases at V and 5 bases at J, with 11 bases between. CDR1 SGHVS and CDR2 FQNEAQ come from the germline V gene. The CDR3 reads CASSSPGGTEAFF. CDR3 nucleotides: TGTGCCAGCAGCTCCCCGGGGGGTACTGAAGCTTTCTTT.

This chain uses TRBV19 with TRBJ1-6, with a tentative D call TRBD1 (5 bases). Trimming pared 6 bases from V and 10 bases from J, leaving 22 bases between. CDR1 and CDR2 from the germline V gene are LNHDA and SQIVND (reference sequence). This CDR3 spans 16 amino acids. CDR3 amino acids: CASSPRFVSGISPLHF. The CDR3, as DNA: TGTGCCAGTAGCCCTCGGTTCGTGTCAGGGATATCACCCCTCCACTTT.

V and J are TRBV7-9 and TRBJ2-2; D uncertain. V was clipped by 3 bases and J by 6 bases, with 11 bases between them. Germline V gene data show CDR1 as SEHNR and CDR2 as FQNEAQ (reference sequence). The CDR3 length is 14 residues. Written as DNA, the CDR3 is TGTGCCAGCAGCTTCATAGTGAGAGCCGGGGAGCTGTTTTTT. This translates into CASSFIVRAGELFF.

This clone has just a few counts. V usage is TRBV5-1 and J usage is TRBJ2-3; weak D call: TRBD2 (5 bases). The CDR3 spans 17 residues. With 4 bases removed from V and 3 bases from J, the gap between germline ends came to 21 bases. Germline assignment: CDR1 SGHRS and CDR2 YFSETQ. CDR3 DNA: TGCGCCAGCAGCCTTAACCCGACGGGGTTTGTAACAGATACGCAGTATTTT. Amino acids: CASSLNPTGFVTDTQYF.

The V and J genes are TRBV7-2 and TRBJ2-5; D is possibly TRBD2 (6 bases). Germline values: CDR1 SGHTA, CDR2 FQGNSA. The CDR3 totals 14 residues. V was shortened by 5 bases and J by 4 bases, with 14 bases between the two germline ends. CDR3 protein: CASSRYREAETQYF. Here the CDR3 DNA reads TGTGCCAGCAGCCGTTATAGGGAGGCAGAGACCCAGTACTTC.

V gene TRBV5-1 combines with J gene TRBJ2-5; TRBD1 might be the D (7 bases). Looked up from germline, CDR1 is SGHRS and CDR2 is YFSETQ. Deletions cut 4 bases from V and 4 bases from J, with 14 bases between. This CDR3 has 14 residues. The CDR3 nucleotides are TGCGCCAGCAGCCTCGGAGGGGGCACAGAGACCCAGTACTTC. Its protein is CASSLGGGTETQYF.

The rearrangement links TRBV7-6 to TRBJ1-1, with 8 bases aligning to TRBD1. The CDR3 sequence is 15 residues long. Germline assignment: CDR1 SGHVS and CDR2 FNYEAQ. The ends lost 5 bases at V and 1 base at J; junction bases unmatched: 6. Here the CDR3 DNA reads TGTGCCAGCAGCCTGCTACAGGGGGAGAACACTGAAGCTTTCTTT. Its protein is CASSLLQGENTEAFF.

The rearrangement uses TRBV21-1 and TRBJ1-3; TRBD1, as called in the table, went unchecked against the DNA. TRBV21-1 is classified as a pseudogene. There are 14 residues in the CDR3. The CDR3 DNA sequence: TGTGCCAGCAGCCTACAGGGTAAAGAAAACACCATATATTTT. This translates into CASSLQGKENTIYF.

The chain couples TRBV13 to TRBJ1-1; D not certain. Deletions cut 1 base from V and 1 base from J, with 4 bases between. Germline V gene lookup returns CDR1 PRHDT and CDR2 FYEKMQ (reference sequence). The CDR3 runs 13 residues. The CDR3 reads CASSLAQNTEAFF. Here the CDR3 DNA reads TGTGCCAGCAGCTTAGCACAGAACACTGAAGCTTTCTTT.

The rearrangement uses TRBV2 and TRBJ2-6, with D possibly called TRBD1 or TRBD2 (5 bases each). The V gene's germline CDR1 is SNHLY and CDR2 FYNNEI. The CDR3 has 16 residues. V was shortened by 8 bases and J by 0 bases, with 14 bases between the two germline ends. As DNA, the CDR3 is TGTGCCAGCGACGGGGCGGCGGCCTCTGGGGCCAACGTCCTGACTTTC. Translation gives CASDGAAASGANVLTF.

V and J are TRBV7-2 and TRBJ2-7, with 8 nucleotides matching TRBD1. Trimming removed 5 bases from V and 1 base from J; junction bases left unmatched: 4. This CDR3 is built from 14 residues. CDR1 SGHTA and CDR2 FQGNSA come from the germline V gene. The CDR3 DNA follows: TGTGCCAGCAGCCGGACAGGGTTGTCCTACGAGCAGTACTTC. It codes for CASSRTGLSYEQYF.